The T cell receptor (beta chain) described here comes from a study of shared clonotypes between healthy human individuals. Per the authors' pipeline: Filtering differed for immunoSEQ, which gave only junction sequences without quality scores. Assay: immunoSEQ multiplex PCR; the TCRdb copy retains only in-frame clones and omits some. V, J and clone size derive from that table, while D and trimming were established from the DNA sequence. The data hold approximately 350,000 clones, with around 72% observed a single time. Trimming removed 4 bases at V and 4 bases at J, with 13 bases between. Germline V CDR1 and CDR2: SGHTA, FQGTGA. The CDR3 runs 15 residues.

The source is a man aged 25 to 40 in good health. The V call is TRBV7-3, the J call TRBJ2-2, with D maybe TRBD1 (6 bases). Sequenced sample: memory CD4+ T cells sorted from blood. Indicated subset: CD45RA-negative fraction. The DNA for the CDR3 is TGTGCCAGCAGCTCGACCGGGACACGCACCGGGGAGCTGTTTTTT. Protein sequence: CASSSTGTRTGELFF.